This T cell receptor (beta chain) stems from a study of blood T cell repertoires in COVID-19. Recruited during active infection, patients (from Seattle) were subsequently followed longitudinally. In germline, CDR1 is SQVTM, CDR2 ANQGSEA. The length of the CDR3 is 13 residues. Losses at the gene ends were 4 bases for V and 8 bases for J; bases not matched to a gene: 5. Method: immunoSEQ multiplex PCR; TCRdb's copy keeps in-frame clones and lacks some. The sample yields tens of thousands of clones, roughly 90% seen once. The chain joins TRBV29-1 to TRBJ1-4; TRBD1 matches at 9 bases. This TCR came from a man aged 35 to 55 with COVID-19, enrolled during active disease. What was sequenced was peripheral blood. This chain's CDR3 is CSVGDRAEEKLFF. DNA of the CDR3: TGCAGCGTTGGGGACAGGGCAGAAGAAAAACTGTTTTTT. The full variable domain, with the rest looked up from reference TRBV29-1 and TRBJ1-4, is SAVISQKPSRDICQRGTSLTIQCQVDSQVTMMFWYRQQPGQSLTLIATANQGSEATYESGFVIDKFPISRPNLTFSTLTVSNMSPEDSSIYLCSVGDRAEEKLFFGSGTQLSVL.